The 22 T cell receptor beta chains reported below all come from one sample, sequenced in a study of CD8+CD57+ T cells in acquired aplastic anemia. The study profiled TCR beta VDJ and CDR3 using genomic DNA as template. TCRdb reprocessed the reads with MiXCR, giving one entry per CDR3 protein. Among fewer than 250,000 distinct CDR3 sequences listed, about 44% were seen once. By flow cytometry, patients selected for sequencing had shown an expansion of CD8+CD57+ cells. Input material: sorted CD4+, CD8+, or CD8+CD57+ T cells (not recorded which) from PBMCs. Receptors were obtained from a human donor with aplastic anemia.

V and J are TRBV28 and TRBJ1-3; TRBD1 is a possible D gene (6 bases). Germline V CDR1 and CDR2: MDHEN, SYDVKM. The length of the CDR3 is 15 residues. V shed 4 bases and J shed 4 bases, with 14 bases lying between them. The CDR3 region has the DNA TGTGCCAGCAGTTCCCCGAGGACAGTAGGAAACACCATATATTTT. Protein sequence: CASSSPRTVGNTIYF.

J is TRBJ1-2 and V is TRBV12-3 or TRBV12-4; maybe TRBD1 (5 bases). V gave up 5 bases and J gave up 3 bases, with 13 bases separating them. This CDR3 has 14 residues. CDR3 loop: CASSDTGGDYGYTF. Here the CDR3 DNA reads TGTGCCAGCAGTGATACAGGTGGGGACTATGGCTACACCTTC.

The V call is TRBV19, the J call TRBJ1-1, with TRBD1 as a possible D gene (5 bases). V gave up 5 bases and J gave up 5 bases, with 18 bases separating them. The CDR3 length is 15 residues. Germline assignment: CDR1 LNHDA and CDR2 SQIVND (reference sequence). DNA for the CDR3: TGTGCCAGTAGTCCAGCCGAGGGGCGCGGGACTGAAGCTTTCTTT. Translating gives CASSPAEGRGTEAFF.

V gene TRBV24-1 combines with J gene TRBJ1-2; no clear D. The ends were cut back, 4 bases at V and 6 bases at J, with 11 bases in the middle. In germline, CDR1 is KGHDR, CDR2 SFDVKD. There are 13 residues in the CDR3. The CDR3 here is CATSDQGRDGYTF. For the CDR3, the DNA is TGTGCCACCAGTGACCAAGGACGGGATGGCTACACCTTC.

The V gene is TRBV7-3, the J gene TRBJ1-5; 8 bases line up with TRBD1. The germline V gene has CDR1 SGHTA and CDR2 FQGTGA. After removal of 9 bases from V and 7 bases from J, the junction contained 14 bases not matched to a gene. The CDR3 loop spans 15 amino acids. CDR3 sequence (DNA): TGTGCCAGTCATTCCGGACAGGGAAGGGGCCAGCCCCAGCATTTT. This sequence encodes CASHSGQGRGQPQHF.

This clonotype was recorded many times. CDR3 sequence: CASSPRTGGNEAFF. The CDR3 coding sequence is TGTGCCAGCAGCCCCCGGACAGGGGGAAATGAAGCTTTCTTT. The genes are TRBV7-8 and TRBJ1-1; 10 bases match TRBD1. Germline CDR1 reads SGHVS; CDR2 reads FQNEAQ. V lost 5 bases and J lost 7; bases outside the gene matches: 7. CDR3 length: 14 residues.

This clonotype has a count of ten or more. J is TRBJ2-7 and V is TRBV3-1; 7 nucleotides align to TRBD1. Germline assignment: CDR1 LGHDT and CDR2 YNNKEL (reference sequence). V trimming: 4 bases; J trimming: 3 bases; junction bases outside the gene matches: 6. The CDR3 is made up of 14 amino acids. CDR3 sequence reads: CASSRGQEVYEQYF. As DNA, the CDR3 is TGTGCCAGCAGCCGAGGACAGGAGGTCTACGAGCAGTACTTC.

This clonotype was observed a few times. The chain links TRBV9 to TRBJ1-5; D is perhaps TRBD1 (5 bases). CDR3 length equals 14 residues. CDR1 SGDLS and CDR2 YYNGEE come from the germline V gene. The V gene lost 0 bases and the J gene lost 7 bases, with 11 bases spanning the gap. CDR3 protein: CASSVEGTRQPQHF. The DNA of the CDR3 is TGTGCCAGCAGCGTAGAAGGGACCAGGCAGCCCCAGCATTTT. The whole variable domain, filled in from reference TRBV9 and TRBJ1-5, reads DSGVTQTPKHLITATGQRVTLRCSPRSGDLSVYWYQQSLDQGLQFLIQYYNGEERAKGNILERFSAQQFPDLHSELNLSSLELGDSALYFCASSVEGTRQPQHFGDGTRLSIL.

J is TRBJ1-2 and V is TRBV5-1; the match to TRBD1 covers 8 bases. Losses at the gene ends were 4 bases for V and 8 bases for J; bases not matched to a gene: 7. This CDR3 comprises 13 residues. Germline-derived CDR1 and CDR2 are SGHRS and YFSETQ. CDR3 sequence (DNA): TGCGCCAGCAGCCCAAATGACAGGGGAGGCTACACCTTC. Translating gives CASSPNDRGGYTF.

This clonotype has a handful of counts. The V gene is TRBV24-1, the J gene TRBJ2-7; either TRBD1 or TRBD2 may supply D (5 bases each). V was cut by 4 bases and J by 6 bases, with 9 bases left in between. CDR1 is KGHDR and CDR2 is SFDVKD in the germline V gene. This CDR3 comprises 12 residues. The CDR3 region has the DNA TGTGCCACCAGTGACTCAGGGACCGAGCAGTACTTC. As protein: CATSDSGTEQYF.

V usage is TRBV11-1 and J usage is TRBJ2-7, with TRBD2 as a possible D gene (6 bases). Germline lookup yields CDR1 SGHAT and CDR2 FQDESV (reference sequence). The length of the CDR3 is 15 residues. The ends were cut back, 5 bases at V and 0 bases at J, with 14 bases in the middle. The CDR3 sequence: CASSVRAGSSYEQYF. CDR3 bases: TGTGCCAGCAGCGTAAGAGCGGGTAGCTCCTACGAGCAGTACTTC.

This clonotype has just a few counts. This chain joins TRBV12-3 or TRBV12-4 and TRBJ1-2; possibly TRBD1 for D (6 bases). The germline V and J ends were trimmed by 4 bases and 4 bases, with 25 bases remaining between them. This CDR3 contains 18 residues. CDR3 region: CASSWSVRSGADGYGYTF. As DNA, the CDR3 is TGTGCCAGCAGTTGGTCCGTTCGGTCGGGGGCTGACGGCTATGGCTACACCTTC.

This clonotype was seen a handful of times. A much larger clone lies one base from this, so it may be a read error. The CDR3 does not close with the conserved phenylalanine or tryptophan, likely indicating a read error. The gene calls are TRBV9 and TRBJ1-2, with TRBD1 as a possible D gene (6 bases). Deletions cut 2 bases from V and 4 bases from J, with 18 bases between. The CDR3 has 16 amino acids. In germline, CDR1 is SGDLS, CDR2 YYNGEE. The CDR3 DNA reads as TGTGCCAGCAGCGTCTCGACTCAAGACAGGACCTATGGCTACACCTCC. This codes for CASSVSTQDRTYGYTS.

This clonotype was seen repeatedly, ten times or more. This chain uses TRBV13 with TRBJ2-3; TRBD2 matches 7 bases. The germline gives CDR1 PRHDT, CDR2 FYEKMQ (reference sequence). V gave up 5 bases and J gave up 2 bases; unmatched junction bases: 16. This CDR3 region has 18 residues. As DNA, the CDR3 is TGTGCCAGCAGCCAAGGGGTTGGGGGGGGACCGTACACAGATACGCAGTATTTT. Translating it yields CASSQGVGGGPYTDTQYF.

Many counts were recorded for this clonotype. This rearrangement joins TRBV5-4 to TRBJ2-3; no reliable D call. The CDR3 is 14 residues long. Trimming removed 7 bases from V and 2 bases from J, with 14 bases in between. CDR1 is SGHNT, CDR2 YYREEE, per germline (reference sequence). The DNA of the CDR3 is TGTGCCAGCTCTCCCAGTTTGACCACAGATACGCAGTATTTT. This translates into CASSPSLTTDTQYF.

This chain uses TRBV7-9 with TRBJ2-1; 10 bases are a match to TRBD2. CDR3 length: 17 residues. Germline trimming cut 5 bases from V and 3 bases from J; bases unmatched to any gene: 10. Looked up from germline, CDR1 is SEHNR and CDR2 is FQNEAQ (reference sequence). As DNA, the CDR3 is TGTGCCAGCAGCCCTTATCCCCGGACTAGCGGCTACAATGAGCAGTTCTTC. The encoded protein is CASSPYPRTSGYNEQFF.

This rearrangement joins TRBV15 to TRBJ2-7; possible D gene TRBD1, 6 bases. With 2 bases removed from V and 6 bases from J, the gap between germline ends came to 11 bases. Germline CDR1 is LNHNV and CDR2 is YYDKDF (reference sequence). The CDR3 consists of 13 residues. Here the CDR3 reads CATSRPLGGEQYF. The CDR3 DNA reads as TGTGCCACCAGCAGACCCTTAGGGGGCGAGCAGTACTTC.

This clonotype was detected once. The chain combines TRBV29-1 with TRBJ2-6, with D tentatively TRBD1 (5 bases). Germline CDR1 is SQVTM and CDR2 is ANQGSEA. The CDR3 runs 13 residues. The V gene lost 4 bases and the J gene lost 15 bases, with 19 bases spanning the gap. The CDR3 DNA is TGCAGCGTTGTCCTTGTGGGGCTAACCGGCCTGACTTTC. It specifies CSVVLVGLTGLTF. The full variable domain, rest sourced from reference TRBV29-1 and TRBJ2-6, is SAVISQKPSRDICQRGTSLTIQCQVDSQVTMMFWYRQQPGQSLTLIATANQGSEATYESGFVIDKFPISRPNLTFSTLTVSNMSPEDSSIYLCSVVLVGLTGLTFGAGSRLTVL.

This clonotype has a single count. This chain connects TRBV10-3 to TRBJ1-1; 8 bases match TRBD1. The CDR3 is made up of 12 amino acids. Germline-derived CDR1 and CDR2 are ENHRY and SYGVKD. Unmatched junction bases numbered 11, after V lost 10 bases and J lost 10 bases. For the CDR3, the DNA is TGTGCCACCATCGCACCGGGACAGGTAGCTTTCTTT. Translated, it gives CATIAPGQVAFF.

In the case of this clonotype: Germline and junction disagree at one end, which may indicate a read error. The chain recombines TRBV10-2 with TRBJ2-1; TRBD1 might be the D (7 bases). The CDR3 consists of 13 residues. The germline V gene has CDR1 WSHSY and CDR2 SAAADI. The CDR3 DNA reads TGCACCAGCAGAGGGACGGAGGGGGCTGAGCAGTTCTTC. Its translation: CTSRGTEGAEQFF.

To note about this clonotype: A much larger clone sits a single nucleotide away, making a read error possible. The chain is built from TRBV9 and TRBJ2-3, with D maybe TRBD2 (6 bases). The V gene lost 0 bases and the J gene lost 5 bases, with 19 bases spanning the gap. CDR1 and CDR2 from the germline V gene are SGDLS and YYNGEE. CDR3 length equals 17 residues. CDR3 nucleotides: TGTGCCAGCAGCGTAGGGTCCGGCGGGGCCCCCAAAGATACGCAGTATTTT. This codes for CASSVGSGGAPKDTQYF.

This sequence joins TRBV20-1 and TRBJ2-1; TRBD1 or TRBD2 may be the D gene (5 bases each). CDR1 DFQATT and CDR2 SNEGSKA come from the germline V gene (reference sequence). This CDR3 comprises 16 residues. V was cut by 3 bases and J by 4 bases, with 19 bases left in between. CDR3: CSARPQVRAGYNEQFF. As DNA, the CDR3 is TGCAGTGCTAGGCCCCAGGTCAGGGCGGGTTACAATGAGCAGTTCTTC.